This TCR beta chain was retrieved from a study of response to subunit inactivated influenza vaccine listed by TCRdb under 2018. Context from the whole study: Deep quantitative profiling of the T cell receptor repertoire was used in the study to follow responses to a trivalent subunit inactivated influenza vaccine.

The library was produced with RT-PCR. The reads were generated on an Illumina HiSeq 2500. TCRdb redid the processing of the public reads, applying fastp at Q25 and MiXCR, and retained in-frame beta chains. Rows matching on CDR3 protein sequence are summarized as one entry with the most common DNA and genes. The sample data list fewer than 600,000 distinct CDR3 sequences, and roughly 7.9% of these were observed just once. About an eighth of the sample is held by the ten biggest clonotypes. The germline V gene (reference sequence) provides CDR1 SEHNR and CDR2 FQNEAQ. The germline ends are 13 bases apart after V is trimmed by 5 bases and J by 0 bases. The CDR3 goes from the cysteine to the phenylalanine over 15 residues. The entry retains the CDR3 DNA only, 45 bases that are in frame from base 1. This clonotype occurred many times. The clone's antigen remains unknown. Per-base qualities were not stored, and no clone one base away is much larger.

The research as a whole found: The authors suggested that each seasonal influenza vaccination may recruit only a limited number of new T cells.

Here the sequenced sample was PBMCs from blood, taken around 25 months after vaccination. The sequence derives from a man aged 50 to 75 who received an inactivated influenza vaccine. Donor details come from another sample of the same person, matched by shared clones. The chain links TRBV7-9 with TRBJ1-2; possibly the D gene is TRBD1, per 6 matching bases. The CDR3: CASSLGGSANYGYTF. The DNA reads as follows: TGTGCCAGCAGCCTGGGGGGCTCTGCTAACTATGGCTACACCTTC.